The 9 T cell receptor beta chains below come from one sample, sequenced in a study of shared clonotypes between healthy human individuals. The data were produced by immunoSEQ multiplex PCR, yet TCRdb's version contains in-frame clones alone and is incomplete. The sample lists more than 2,000,000 clones; 80% to 95% were seen once. The sequencing sample was made of naive CD4+ T cells from PBMCs. Subset given: CD45RA+ positively selected. These receptors came from a man aged 18 to 30 in good health. Some clones in this sample may be carry-over from other donors' samples.

The chain recombines TRBV28 with TRBJ2-1; TRBD2 aligns across 8 bases. CDR1 and CDR2 from the germline V gene are MDHEN and SYDVKM. The junction had 13 bases not matched to a gene; V was cut back by 5 bases and J by 10 bases. This CDR3 is built from 15 residues. Here the CDR3 DNA reads TGTGCCAGCAGTATTACCGGGACTAGGCGTAGGGAGCAGTTCTTC. Protein: CASSITGTRRREQFF.

As to this clone: Other DNA sequences in the same sample also yield this CDR3. The chain is built from TRBV7-3 and TRBJ2-7, with a tentative D call TRBD2 (5 bases). The CDR3 extends over 13 amino acids. Trimming pared 1 base from V and 4 bases from J, leaving 8 bases between. The germline gives CDR1 SGHTA, CDR2 FQGTGA. For the CDR3, the DNA is TGTGCCAGCAGCTTAATGTCGGGGTACGAGCAGTACTTC. Translation gives CASSLMSGYEQYF.

The J gene is TRBJ2-4, the V gene TRBV18; D gene uncertain. The CDR3 contains 16 residues. With 3 bases removed from V and 0 bases from J, the gap between germline ends came to 12 bases. CDR1 and CDR2 (germline): KGHSH, LQKENI. CDR3 sequence (DNA): TGTGCCAGCTCACCTATTAGAAGAGAAGCCAAAAACATTCAGTACTTC. Amino acid sequence: CASSPIRREAKNIQYF.

This clone has only a few counts. This chain connects TRBV27 to TRBJ1-1; 7 bases are shared with TRBD1. The CDR3 totals 13 residues. Germline lookup yields CDR1 MNHEY and CDR2 SMNVEV (reference sequence). V shed 3 bases and J 5 bases; nucleotides not matched to a gene: 3. Here the CDR3 reads CASSFHRGTEAFF. The CDR3, as DNA: TGTGCCAGCAGTTTCCACAGGGGAACTGAAGCTTTCTTT.

This clone was picked up a small number of times. This sequence joins TRBV5-6 and TRBJ1-2; D possibly corresponds to TRBD1 (6 bases). Per the germline V gene, CDR1 is SGHDT and CDR2 is YYEEEE. CDR3 size: 12 residues. Deletions cut 3 bases from V and 6 bases from J, with 9 bases between. CDR3 bases: TGTGCCAGCAGCTACAGGGTAGATGGCTACACCTTC. Its translation: CASSYRVDGYTF.

The V gene is TRBV28, the J gene TRBJ2-7, with TRBD1 matching 7 bases. The CDR3 consists of 12 residues. CDR1 is MDHEN and CDR2 is SYDVKM in the germline V gene. V lost 4 bases, J lost 9 bases, and 6 bases stayed unmatched. The CDR3 nucleotides are TGTGCCAGCAGTTCCTACAGGGGCGGGCAGTACTTC. It encodes CASSSYRGGQYF.

This clone has only one observation. The V gene is TRBV2, the J gene TRBJ2-7, with 9 bases fitting TRBD1. Germline trimming cut 7 bases from V and 4 bases from J; bases unmatched to any gene: 5. The CDR3 is made up of 13 amino acids. CDR1 SNHLY and CDR2 FYNNEI come from the germline V gene. Written as DNA, the CDR3 is TGTGCCAGCATACGGGACAGGGAGTACGAGCAGTACTTC. Protein product: CASIRDREYEQYF.

This chain links TRBV5-1 with TRBJ2-7; no firm D call. CDR3 length equals 14 residues. Trimming left V 5 bases short and J 0 bases short, with 12 bases between. In germline, CDR1 is SGHRS, CDR2 YFSETQ. CDR3 bases: TGCGCCAGCAGGGACGGCTCCAGCTCCTACGAGCAGTACTTC. Protein sequence: CASRDGSSSYEQYF.

The V call is TRBV7-9, the J call TRBJ1-2; TRBD1 agrees at 10 bases. The V gene end was trimmed by 3 bases and the J gene end by 6 bases; junction bases not matched to a gene: 4. The CDR3 covers 14 residues. Germline V CDR1 and CDR2: SEHNR, FQNEAQ (reference sequence). CDR3 loop: CASSFRDRGDGYTF. DNA of the CDR3: TGTGCCAGCAGCTTCCGGGACAGGGGCGATGGCTACACCTTC.